A single sample is the source of the 14 T cell receptor beta chains below, sequenced in a study of T cell repertoires and HLA-DP antigens. For these receptors, no antigen is known. Sequencing used immunoSEQ multiplex PCR; TCRdb keeps in-frame clones, though not all of them. The data hold roughly 73,000 clones, with about four fifths observed a single time. Sequencing was done on a sample of CD4+ T cells from PBMCs. The receptors originated from a man in his fifties or sixties in good health and CMV-seronegative.

V usage is TRBV7-2 and J usage is TRBJ2-3; 10 nucleotides line up with TRBD1. The CDR3 contains 13 residues. The germline gives CDR1 SGHTA, CDR2 FQGNSA. V was pared by 1 base and J by 14 bases, with 6 bases of the junction left unmatched. The CDR3 sequence: CASSLGGTGAWYF. Here the CDR3 DNA reads TGTGCCAGCAGCTTAGGGGGGACAGGGGCCTGGTATTTT. Supplemented by reference TRBV7-2 and TRBJ2-3, the full variable domain reads GAGVSQSPSNKVTEKGKDVELRCDPISGHTALYWYRQSLGQGLEFLIYFQGNSAPDKSGLPSDRFSAERTGGSVSTLTIQRTQQEDSAVYLCASSLGGTGAWYFGPGTRLTVL.

This chain connects TRBV19 to TRBJ1-1; D gene uncertain. The CDR3 has 13 residues. V shed 4 bases and J shed 1 base, with 7 bases lying between them. Germline V gene sequence: CDR1 LNHDA, CDR2 SQIVND (reference sequence). CDR3 DNA: TGTGCCAGTAGTAAGAGTGGGAACACTGAAGCTTTCTTT. It translates to CASSKSGNTEAFF.

The chain employs TRBV5-1 and TRBJ1-1; 7 positions agree with TRBD1. Unmatched junction bases numbered 7, after V lost 4 bases and J lost 1 base. The CDR3 consists of 15 residues. Germline V gene sequence: CDR1 SGHRS, CDR2 YFSETQ. Written as DNA, the CDR3 is TGCGCCAGCAGCCGGACAGGCCTTGGGAACACTGAAGCTTTCTTT. It yields the protein CASSRTGLGNTEAFF.

The chain joins TRBV11-2 to TRBJ1-2; D remains unclear. The CDR3 is 15 residues long. Trimming removed 1 base at V and 1 base at J, with 10 bases between. Germline V gene sequence: CDR1 SGHAT, CDR2 FQNNGV. In nucleotides, the CDR3 is TGTGCCAGCAGCTTAGTAGGGAGGGATAACTATGGCTACACCTTC. This encodes CASSLVGRDNYGYTF.

The chain carries TRBV4-3 and TRBJ1-2; possible D gene TRBD1, 5 bases. CDR3 size: 14 residues. Deletions cut 0 bases from V and 8 bases from J, with 13 bases between. Germline values: CDR1 LGHNA, CDR2 YSLEER. CDR3 DNA sequence: TGCGCCAGCAGCCAAGACTGGGGGGGAGGCGGCTACACCTTC. Its protein product is CASSQDWGGGGYTF.

This clone was picked up one time. The chain uses TRBV7-2 and TRBJ2-7; 7 bases are a match to TRBD2. This CDR3 comprises 15 residues. CDR1 is SGHTA, CDR2 FQGNSA, per germline. The trim removed 5 bases at V and 2 bases at J, leaving 9 bases unmatched. The chain's CDR3 is CASSHGSGVTYEQYF. Written as DNA, the CDR3 is TGTGCCAGCAGCCACGGGAGCGGGGTAACCTACGAGCAGTACTTC.

The chain is built from TRBV6-5 and TRBJ2-1; TRBD2 matches 15 bases. With 6 bases clipped from V and 14 bases from J, the junction kept 8 bases outside the gene matches. This CDR3 is 14 amino acids long. CDR1 and CDR2 (germline): MNHEY, SVGAGI. The CDR3 reads CASSPGLAGGGKFF. For the CDR3, the DNA is TGTGCCAGCAGCCCCGGACTAGCGGGAGGGGGAAAGTTCTTC.

V usage is TRBV19 and J usage is TRBJ1-2; the match to TRBD1 covers 9 bases. The V gene end was trimmed by 4 bases and the J gene end by 6 bases; junction bases not matched to a gene: 3. The CDR3 is 13 amino acids. CDR1 and CDR2 (germline): LNHDA, SQIVND (reference sequence). The CDR3 DNA reads TGTGCCAGTAGTACCTGGACAGGGGATGGCTACACCTTC. This sequence encodes CASSTWTGDGYTF.

The chain has TRBV6-1 and TRBJ1-5; D call uncertain. In germline, CDR1 is MNHNS, CDR2 SASEGT. The CDR3 covers 13 residues. V was shortened by 2 bases and J by 6 bases, with 8 bases between the two germline ends. CDR3 in DNA: TGTGCCAGCAGTGAAAATAGGGCTCAGCCCCAGCATTTT. It yields the protein CASSENRAQPQHF.

The chain joins TRBV28 to TRBJ2-5, with 8 bases lining up with TRBD2. Germline assignment: CDR1 MDHEN and CDR2 SYDVKM. J lost 4 bases, V lost 6 bases, and 7 bases had no gene match. CDR3 size: 14 residues. The CDR3 nucleotides read TGTGCCAGCAGCACCGGGACTAGGGGAGAGACCCAGTACTTC. Protein product: CASSTGTRGETQYF.

This chain links TRBV28 with TRBJ1-1; possibly TRBD1 for D (5 bases). The length of the CDR3 is 14 residues. V was cut by 2 bases and J by 3 bases, with 10 bases left in between. Germline assignment: CDR1 MDHEN and CDR2 SYDVKM. For the CDR3, the DNA is TGTGCCAGCAGTTTAAATTTCAGGGACACTGAAGCTTTCTTT. This codes for CASSLNFRDTEAFF.

The rearrangement links TRBV19 to TRBJ2-6; 10 nucleotides match TRBD1. Per germline, CDR1 LNHDA and CDR2 SQIVND (reference sequence). The CDR3 is made up of 18 amino acids. Germline trimming cut 3 bases from V and 3 bases from J; bases unmatched to any gene: 8. Written as DNA, the CDR3 is TGTGCCAGTAGTATCTCGGACAGGGGGGTCCTTGGGGCCAACGTCCTGACTTTC. Translation gives CASSISDRGVLGANVLTF.

The V gene is TRBV4-2, the J gene TRBJ2-7, with 8 bases fitting TRBD1. J gave up 0 bases and V 3 bases, and 4 bases lay outside the gene matches. Per germline, CDR1 LGHNA and CDR2 YNFKEQ. The CDR3 loop spans 15 amino acids. The DNA for the CDR3 is TGTGCCAGCAGCCATGCAGGGGGCAACTCCTACGAGCAGTACTTC. Amino acid sequence: CASSHAGGNSYEQYF.

The CDR3, as DNA: TGTGCCAGCAGCTTTAAAGACCGAAGCACAGATACGCAGTATTTT. As protein: CASSFKDRSTDTQYF. The rearrangement joins TRBV7-6 to TRBJ2-3; D uncertain. Between the trimmed V and J ends, which lost 3 bases and 0 bases, there was a span of 10 bases. CDR3 length: 15 amino acids. Per the germline V gene, CDR1 is SGHVS and CDR2 is FNYEAQ.